This T cell receptor (beta chain) was identified during a study of identical twins. Study conclusions and caveats: Excess twin sharing in beta out-of-frame sequences was weaker.

V was pared by 4 bases and J by 2 bases, with 10 bases between. The CDR3 covers 14 residues. CDR1 and CDR2 (germline): SGHRS, YFSETQ. Each CDR3 protein is one row after TCRdb ran MiXCR on the 5' RACE reads. The table has about 340,000 distinct CDR3 sequences, approximately 13% seen once. As to this clonotype: Antigen specificity is unknown.

These data are also associated with another study on yellow fever vaccine responses in identical twins.

The sequenced sample consisted of CD8+ T cells sorted from blood. This chain uses TRBV5-1 with TRBJ2-1; D unclear. The sequence was obtained from a woman between 18 and 30 years old in good health. CDR3 bases: TGCGCCAGCAGCCCACGGGCCCCCTACAATGAGCAGTTCTTC. This translates into CASSPRAPYNEQFF.